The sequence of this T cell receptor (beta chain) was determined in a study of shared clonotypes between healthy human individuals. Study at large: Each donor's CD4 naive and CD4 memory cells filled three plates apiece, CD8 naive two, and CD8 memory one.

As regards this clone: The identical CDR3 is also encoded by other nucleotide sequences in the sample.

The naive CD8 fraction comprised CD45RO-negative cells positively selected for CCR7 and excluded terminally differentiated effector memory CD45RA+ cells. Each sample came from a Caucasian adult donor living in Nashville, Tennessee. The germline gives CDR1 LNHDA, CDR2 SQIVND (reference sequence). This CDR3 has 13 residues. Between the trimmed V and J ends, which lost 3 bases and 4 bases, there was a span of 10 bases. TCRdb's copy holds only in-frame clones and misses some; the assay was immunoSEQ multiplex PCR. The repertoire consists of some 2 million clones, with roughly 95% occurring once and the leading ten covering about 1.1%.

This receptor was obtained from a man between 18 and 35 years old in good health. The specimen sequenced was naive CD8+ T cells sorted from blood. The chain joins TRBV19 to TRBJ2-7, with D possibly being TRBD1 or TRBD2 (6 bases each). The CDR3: CASSIRGGYEQYF. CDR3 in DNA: TGTGCCAGTAGTATCCGAGGGGGGTACGAGCAGTACTTC. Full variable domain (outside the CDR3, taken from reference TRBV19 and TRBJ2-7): DGGITQSPKYLFRKEGQNVTLSCEQNLNHDAMYWYRQDPGQGLRLIYYSQIVNDFQKGDIAEGYSVSREKKESFPLTVTSAQKNPTAFYLCASSIRGGYEQYFGPGTRLTVT.